This T cell receptor (beta chain) was identified in a study of blood T cells in healthy people across ages. The germline CDR1 and CDR2 sequences are MNHEY and SVGEGT. V shed 2 bases and J 0 bases; nucleotides not matched to a gene: 12. The CDR3 has 20 residues. For the second PCR, which ran for 7 to 11 cycles, a sample-barcoded 5' primer and a J-beta primer mix were used. Via MiXCR, TCRdb re-called the 5' RACE reads, giving one row per CDR3 protein. Of around 700,000 distinct CDR3 sequences in the sample, 25% were seen once. The same sample was also used in a study of T cells of mothers and their children.

The receptor comes from a boy aged 5-17 years in good health. Sequencing used blood. This chain uses TRBV6-2 or TRBV6-3 with TRBJ2-5, with 13 bases fitting TRBD2. This chain's CDR3 is CASSYRLWTSGGLYQETQYF. The CDR3 DNA follows: TGTGCCAGCAGTTACAGACTCTGGACTAGCGGGGGATTGTACCAAGAGACCCAGTACTTC.